This entry lists 22 T cell receptor beta chains sequenced from one sample in a study of identical twins. TCRdb reprocessed the 5' RACE reads via MiXCR and lists one record per CDR3 protein. The sample has 450,000 or so distinct CDR3 sequences; under 20% are singletons. Sequences were obtained from naive T cells sorted from blood. The receptors originated from a man over 45 in good health.

This clonotype was picked up a small number of times. This chain joins TRBV24-1 and TRBJ2-2; no definite D call. In germline, CDR1 is KGHDR, CDR2 SFDVKD. The CDR3 sequence is 15 residues long. The ends were cut back, 0 bases at V and 0 bases at J, with 4 bases in the middle. The CDR3 loop is CATSDLLANTGELFF. CDR3 sequence (DNA): TGTGCCACCAGTGATTTGCTCGCGAACACCGGGGAGCTGTTTTTT.

The chain carries TRBV20-1 and TRBJ2-3; TRBD2 matches 7 bases. The V gene end was trimmed by 5 bases and the J gene end by 2 bases; junction bases not matched to a gene: 10. Germline CDR1 is DFQATT and CDR2 is SNEGSKA (reference sequence). There are 15 residues in the CDR3. CDR3 region: CSAHSGTTPTDTQYF. The CDR3 coding sequence is TGCAGTGCTCATTCCGGGACTACTCCCACAGATACGCAGTATTTT.

This clonotype has only a few counts. The rearrangement uses TRBV7-2 and TRBJ1-4; tentative D call: TRBD1 (6 bases). The V end lost 1 base, the J end lost 4 bases, and 10 bases lay between the germline ends. Germline CDR1 reads SGHTA; CDR2 reads FQGNSA. The CDR3 is 15 residues long. The CDR3 protein is CASSLVGQLNEKLFF. CDR3 nucleotides: TGTGCCAGCAGCTTAGTTGGACAGCTTAATGAAAAACTGTTTTTT.

This chain connects TRBV28 to TRBJ2-7; unclear D gene. Germline V gene sequence: CDR1 MDHEN, CDR2 SYDVKM. There are 12 residues in the CDR3. V lost 2 bases to trimming and J lost 7 bases, with 9 bases between them. The DNA for the CDR3 is TGTGCCAGCAGTTTAGAGATAGGGGAGCAGTACTTC. This encodes CASSLEIGEQYF.

This clonotype was seen repeatedly, ten times or more. The chain is built from TRBV3-1 and TRBJ2-7, with D maybe TRBD1 (6 bases). With 4 bases removed from V and 3 bases from J, the gap between germline ends came to 13 bases. This CDR3 has 14 amino acids. Germline CDR1 and CDR2: LGHDT and YNNKEL (reference sequence). Here the CDR3 reads CASSRQSQGYEQYF. CDR3 in DNA: TGTGCCAGCAGCCGTCAGTCACAGGGCTACGAGCAGTACTTC.

This clonotype was observed a handful of times. V is TRBV29-1 and J is TRBJ2-1; D may be TRBD1 or TRBD2 (6 bases each). CDR1 SQVTM and CDR2 ANQGSEA come from the germline V gene. V dropped 4 bases and J dropped 7 bases, with 14 bases sitting between them. The CDR3 has 13 amino acids. The chain's CDR3 is CSVGGGLGNEQFF. Here the CDR3 DNA reads TGCAGCGTTGGTGGGGGGCTCGGGAATGAGCAGTTCTTC.

In its sample, this clonotype was seen a few times. The chain links TRBV5-6 to TRBJ2-5; the D gene could be TRBD1 or TRBD2 (5 bases each). The germline V and J ends were trimmed by 4 bases and 1 base, with 11 bases remaining between them. The germline gives CDR1 SGHDT, CDR2 YYEEEE. This CDR3 contains 14 residues. Here the CDR3 DNA reads TGTGCCAGCAGCACTGGGACCGTCCAAGAGACCCAGTACTTC. It encodes CASSTGTVQETQYF.

This clonotype was counted a few times. V is TRBV5-1 and J is TRBJ2-3, with TRBD2 matching 8 bases. This CDR3 contains 16 residues. Germline CDR1 and CDR2: SGHRS and YFSETQ. V shed 2 bases and J 4 bases; nucleotides not matched to a gene: 9. The CDR3, as DNA: TGCGCCAGCAGCTTCAGTGGAAGCGGGAGCGCAGATACGCAGTATTTT. Translating it yields CASSFSGSGSADTQYF.

This clonotype was recorded at least ten times. The chain links TRBV6-1 to TRBJ2-2, with TRBD2 as a possible D gene (6 bases). The CDR3 length is 16 residues. V was shortened by 6 bases and J by 0 bases, with 14 bases between the two germline ends. Germline CDR1 is MNHNS and CDR2 is SASEGT. CDR3 region: CASSLERVTNTGELFF. CDR3 nucleotide sequence: TGTGCCAGCAGCCTAGAGCGGGTTACGAACACCGGGGAGCTGTTTTTT.

This clonotype was observed many times. The chain uses TRBV6-2 or TRBV6-3 and TRBJ1-6; D not resolved. V lost 7 bases and J lost 6, with 10 bases in between. In germline, CDR1 is MNHEY, CDR2 SVGEGT. The CDR3 length is 13 residues. The CDR3: CASNYDRNSPLHF. The CDR3, as DNA: TGTGCCAGCAACTATGATCGTAATTCACCCCTCCACTTT.

This clonotype has only a few counts. The V and J genes are TRBV12-3 or TRBV12-4 and TRBJ2-3; no reliable D call. The V end lost 1 base, the J end lost 2 bases, and 7 bases lay between the germline ends. This CDR3 contains 14 residues. In nucleotides, the CDR3 is TGTGCCAGCAGTTTAGGGGGTTTCACAGATACGCAGTATTTT. The encoded protein is CASSLGGFTDTQYF.

The chain employs TRBV15 and TRBJ2-7; D is unresolved. The V gene's germline CDR1 is LNHNV and CDR2 YYDKDF (reference sequence). The CDR3 runs to 16 residues. V was pared by 0 bases and J by 2 bases, with 14 bases between. The CDR3 reads CATSRDLGAIAYEQYF. Written as DNA, the CDR3 is TGTGCCACCAGCAGAGATCTGGGCGCTATTGCCTACGAGCAGTACTTC.

This clonotype was recorded at least ten times. The chain is built from TRBV5-1 and TRBJ2-2; TRBD1 might be the D (5 bases). CDR1 and CDR2 (germline): SGHRS, YFSETQ. CDR3 length: 14 residues. With 4 bases removed from V and 4 bases from J, the gap between germline ends came to 11 bases. The CDR3 loop reads CASSPGHGTGELFF. The CDR3 nucleotides are TGCGCCAGCAGCCCCGGACACGGCACCGGGGAGCTGTTTTTT.

This clonotype was seen at least ten times. The chain is built from TRBV7-3 and TRBJ2-2; TRBD1 matches at 10 bases. The CDR3 loop spans 15 amino acids. Looked up from germline, CDR1 is SGHTA and CDR2 is FQGTGA. The V segment lost 4 bases and the J segment 3 bases; nucleotides outside the gene matches: 2. As DNA, the CDR3 is TGTGCCAGCAGCTCGGGACAGGGGTACACCGGGGAGCTGTTTTTT. Protein: CASSSGQGYTGELFF.

This clonotype appeared a few times. The V and J genes are TRBV11-2 and TRBJ2-7; 8 bases are a match to TRBD1. CDR3 length: 15 amino acids. V was clipped by 4 bases and J by 6 bases; unmatched bases: 11. From germline, CDR1 is SGHAT and CDR2 FQNNGV. For the CDR3, the DNA is TGTGCCAGCAGCTCGGGAACAGGGGGAGGTTTCGAGCAGTACTTC. This encodes CASSSGTGGGFEQYF. The full variable domain, rest sourced from reference TRBV11-2 and TRBJ2-7, is EAGVAQSPRYKIIEKRQSVAFWCNPISGHATLYWYQQILGQGPKLLIQFQNNGVVDDSQLPKDRFSAERLKGVDSTLKIQPAKLEDSAVYLCASSSGTGGGFEQYFGPGTRLTVT.

This clonotype was detected a few times. The chain couples TRBV9 to TRBJ2-1, with D possibly being TRBD2 (5 bases). The V and J ends lost 4 bases and 7 bases respectively, with 18 bases between them. This CDR3 is 15 amino acids long. Germline V gene data show CDR1 as SGDLS and CDR2 as YYNGEE. Written as DNA, the CDR3 is TGTGCCAGCAGCCCTTACTGGGGTGGAGGTAATGAGCAGTTCTTC. Translating it yields CASSPYWGGGNEQFF.

The chain recombines TRBV12-3 or TRBV12-4 with TRBJ1-3, with unresolved D. Trimming took 6 bases from V and 0 from J, leaving 15 bases between them. The CDR3 extends over 16 amino acids. CDR3 region: CASSPVRSSSGNTIYF. The DNA for the CDR3 is TGTGCCAGCAGCCCCGTACGATCCAGCTCTGGAAACACCATATATTTT.

This clonotype was found a few times. This chain connects TRBV15 to TRBJ2-2; 7 bases are a match to TRBD2. The length of the CDR3 is 15 residues. CDR1 is LNHNV, CDR2 YYDKDF, per germline (reference sequence). After removal of 7 bases from V and 5 bases from J, the junction contained 10 bases not matched to a gene. This chain's CDR3 is CATKSGGSVTGELFF. The CDR3 DNA follows: TGTGCCACCAAGTCTGGCGGGAGCGTGACCGGGGAGCTGTTTTTT.

This clonotype came up many times. This rearrangement joins TRBV11-1 to TRBJ2-1; 7 bases are shared with TRBD1. V lost 3 bases, J lost 3 bases, and 5 bases stayed unmatched. Germline lookup yields CDR1 SGHAT and CDR2 FQDESV (reference sequence). This CDR3 contains 15 residues. The CDR3 DNA reads as TGTGCCAGCAGCTTGCCGGGACAGTACTACAATGAGCAGTTCTTC. As protein: CASSLPGQYYNEQFF.

The J gene is TRBJ1-5, the V gene TRBV12-3 or TRBV12-4, with D unclear. Deletions cut 5 bases from V and 2 bases from J, with 13 bases between. The CDR3 consists of 15 residues. CDR3 DNA sequence: TGTGCCAGCAGTAAGGAGGGTATGCGCAATCAGCCCCAGCATTTT. Its protein is CASSKEGMRNQPQHF.

Only a few counts were recorded for this clonotype. The chain combines TRBV20-1 with TRBJ2-3; 7 positions agree with TRBD2. The V gene end was trimmed by 2 bases and the J gene end by 3 bases; junction bases not matched to a gene: 11. The CDR3 runs to 16 residues. Per the germline V gene, CDR1 is DFQATT and CDR2 is SNEGSKA (reference sequence). In nucleotides, the CDR3 is TGCAGTGCTAGACTTCTAAGGGAGGGCCTAACAGATACGCAGTATTTT. Its translation is CSARLLREGLTDTQYF.

This clonotype was observed a handful of times. This chain joins TRBV24-1 and TRBJ1-2, with 10 positions matching TRBD1. The length of the CDR3 is 15 residues. CDR1 is KGHDR and CDR2 is SFDVKD in the germline V gene. Trimming at V came to 9 bases and at J to 8 bases, leaving 14 bases not matched to a gene. CDR3 DNA: TGTGCCACCGGCCCGGGACAGGGGAAAGGAGAAGGCTACACCTTC. Translated, it gives CATGPGQGKGEGYTF.